This record covers a single T cell receptor (beta chain). Its cognate antigen is unknown. This CDR3 comprises 15 residues. The germline CDR1 and CDR2 sequences are SGHTA and FQGNSA. Trimming removed 4 bases from V and 3 bases from J; junction bases left unmatched: 6. This sample was taken from a study of T cells in localized non-small cell lung cancer. Whole-study results and caveats: Out of the top 100 tumor clones, a median around 60 were seen in adjacent lung. There was higher T cell clonality in uninvolved adjacent lung than in tumor, and it was highest there.

TCRdb keeps only in-frame clones here, not all; method: immunoSEQ multiplex PCR. Here the sample spans 30,000 to 35,000 clones, about 89% being singletons. The sequencing used peripheral blood, collected before any cancer treatment. This receptor was taken from a female donor older than 55 with stage I lung adenocarcinoma. The rearrangement links TRBV7-2 to TRBJ1-3, with 7 bases lining up with TRBD1. Here the CDR3 reads CASSSSQGHGNTIYF. Here the CDR3 DNA reads TGTGCCAGCAGCTCATCACAGGGGCATGGAAACACCATATATTTT.